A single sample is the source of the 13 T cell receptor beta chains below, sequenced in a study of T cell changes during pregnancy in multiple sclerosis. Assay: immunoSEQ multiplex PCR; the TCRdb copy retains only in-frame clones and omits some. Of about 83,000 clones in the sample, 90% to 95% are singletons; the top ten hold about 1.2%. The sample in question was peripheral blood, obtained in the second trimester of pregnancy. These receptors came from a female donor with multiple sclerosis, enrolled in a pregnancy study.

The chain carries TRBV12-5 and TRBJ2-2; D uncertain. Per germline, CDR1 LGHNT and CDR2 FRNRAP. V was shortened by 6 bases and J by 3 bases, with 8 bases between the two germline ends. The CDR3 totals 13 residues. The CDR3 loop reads CASGLSYTGELFF. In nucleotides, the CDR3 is TGTGCTAGTGGCCTTAGTTACACCGGGGAGCTGTTTTTT. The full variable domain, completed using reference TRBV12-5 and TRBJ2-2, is DARVTQTPRHKVTEMGQEVTMRCQPILGHNTVFWYRQTMMQGLELLAYFRNRAPLDDSGMPKDRFSAEMPDATLATLKIQPSEPRDSAVYFCASGLSYTGELFFGEGSRLTVL.

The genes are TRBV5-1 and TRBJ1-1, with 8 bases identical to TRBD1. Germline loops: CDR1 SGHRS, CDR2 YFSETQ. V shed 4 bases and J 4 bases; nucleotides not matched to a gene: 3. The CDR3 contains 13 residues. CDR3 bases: TGCGCCAGCAGCCAAACAGGGGGCACTGAAGCTTTCTTT. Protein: CASSQTGGTEAFF.

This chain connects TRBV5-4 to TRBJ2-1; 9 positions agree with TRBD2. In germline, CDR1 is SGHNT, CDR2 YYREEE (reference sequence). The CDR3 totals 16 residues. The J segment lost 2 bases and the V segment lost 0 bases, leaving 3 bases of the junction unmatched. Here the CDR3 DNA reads TGTGCCAGCAGCTTGGCGACTAGCGGCCCCTACAATGAGCAGTTCTTC. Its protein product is CASSLATSGPYNEQFF.

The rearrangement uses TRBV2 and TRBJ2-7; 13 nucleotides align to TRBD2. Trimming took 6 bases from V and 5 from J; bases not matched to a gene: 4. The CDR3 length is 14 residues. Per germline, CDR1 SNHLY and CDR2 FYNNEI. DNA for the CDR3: TGTGCCAGCAGACGTGGACTAGCGGGAGACGAGCAGTACTTC. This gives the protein CASRRGLAGDEQYF.

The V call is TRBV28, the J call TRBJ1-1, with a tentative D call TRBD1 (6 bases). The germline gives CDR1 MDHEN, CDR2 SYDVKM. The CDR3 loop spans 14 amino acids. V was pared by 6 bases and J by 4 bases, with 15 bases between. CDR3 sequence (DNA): TGTGCCAGCAGGTGGACAGTGAACCCCACTGAAGCTTTCTTT. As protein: CASRWTVNPTEAFF. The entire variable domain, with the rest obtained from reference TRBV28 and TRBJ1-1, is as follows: DVKVTQSSRYLVKRTGEKVFLECVQDMDHENMFWYRQDPGLGLRLIYFSYDVKMKEKGDIPEGYSVSREKKERFSLILESASTNQTSMYLCASRWTVNPTEAFFGQGTRLTVV.

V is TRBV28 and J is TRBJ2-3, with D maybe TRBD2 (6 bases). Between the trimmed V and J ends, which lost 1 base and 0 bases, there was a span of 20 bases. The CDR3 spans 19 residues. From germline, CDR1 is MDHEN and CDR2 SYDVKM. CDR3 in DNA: TGTGCCAGCAGTTTATTTCGGGGGAGGATATTCCCAAGCACAGATACGCAGTATTTT. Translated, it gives CASSLFRGRIFPSTDTQYF.

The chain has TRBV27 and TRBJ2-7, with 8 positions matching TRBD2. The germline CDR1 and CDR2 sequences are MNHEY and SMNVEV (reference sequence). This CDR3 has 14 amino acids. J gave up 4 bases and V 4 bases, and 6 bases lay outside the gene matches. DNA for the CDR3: TGTGCCAGCAGTTCGGGACTAGGGGGGTACGAGCAGTACTTC. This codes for CASSSGLGGYEQYF.

The CDR3 DNA sequence: TGTGCCAGCAGTTCAGGGGGCGCGTCCTACGAGCAGTACTTC. This codes for CASSSGGASYEQYF. This sequence joins TRBV28 and TRBJ2-7; 8 nucleotides agree with TRBD1. The junction had 3 bases not matched to a gene; V was cut back by 4 bases and J by 1 base. Germline V CDR1 and CDR2: MDHEN, SYDVKM. This CDR3 contains 14 residues.

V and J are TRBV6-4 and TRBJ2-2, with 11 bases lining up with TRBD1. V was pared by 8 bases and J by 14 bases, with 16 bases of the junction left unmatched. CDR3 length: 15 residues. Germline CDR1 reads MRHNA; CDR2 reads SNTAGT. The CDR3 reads CASGSGTGGVGSLFF. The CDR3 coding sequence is TGTGCCAGCGGGAGCGGGACAGGGGGAGTTGGAAGCCTGTTTTTT.

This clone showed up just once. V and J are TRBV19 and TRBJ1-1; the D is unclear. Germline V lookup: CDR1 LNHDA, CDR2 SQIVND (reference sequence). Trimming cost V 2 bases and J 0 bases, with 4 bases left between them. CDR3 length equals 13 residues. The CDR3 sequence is CASSIYMNTEAFF. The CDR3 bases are TGTGCCAGTAGTATATACATGAACACTGAAGCTTTCTTT.

The CDR3: CASSRVQGFNEQFF. As DNA, the CDR3 is TGTGCCAGCAGTAGGGTCCAGGGTTTTAATGAGCAGTTCTTC. The chain links TRBV6-5 to TRBJ2-1; the D gene is possibly TRBD1 (5 bases). Germline assignment: CDR1 MNHEY and CDR2 SVGAGI. V lost 5 bases and J lost 7, with 15 bases in between. The CDR3 loop spans 14 amino acids.

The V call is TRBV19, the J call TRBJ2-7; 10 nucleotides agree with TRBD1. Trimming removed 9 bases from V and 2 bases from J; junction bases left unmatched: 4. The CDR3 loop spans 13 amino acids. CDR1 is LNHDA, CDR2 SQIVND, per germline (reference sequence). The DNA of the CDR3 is TGTGCCAGCCGGGACAGGGGCACCTACGAGCAGTACTTC. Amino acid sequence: CASRDRGTYEQYF. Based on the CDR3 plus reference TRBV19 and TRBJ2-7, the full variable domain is DGGITQSPKYLFRKEGQNVTLSCEQNLNHDAMYWYRQDPGQGLRLIYYSQIVNDFQKGDIAEGYSVSREKKESFPLTVTSAQKNPTAFYLCASRDRGTYEQYFGPGTRLTVT.

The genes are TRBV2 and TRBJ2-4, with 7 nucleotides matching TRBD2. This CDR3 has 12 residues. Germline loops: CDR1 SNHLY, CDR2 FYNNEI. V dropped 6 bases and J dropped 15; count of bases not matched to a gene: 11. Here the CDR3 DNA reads TGTGCCAGCAGGGCTGCCGGGACTACCGGGTACTTC. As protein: CASRAAGTTGYF. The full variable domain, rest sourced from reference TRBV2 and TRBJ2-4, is EPEVTQTPSHQVTQMGQEVILRCVPISNHLYFYWYRQILGQKVEFLVSFYNNEISEKSEIFDDQFSVERPDGSNFTLKIRSTKLEDSAMYFCASRAAGTTGYFGAGTRLSVL.